This entry features one T cell receptor (beta chain) sequence. What it binds is unknown. Assay: immunoSEQ multiplex PCR; the TCRdb copy retains only in-frame clones and omits some. The sample lists roughly 100,000 clones; approximately 89% were seen once. The length of the CDR3 is 16 residues. V lost 2 bases, J lost 8 bases, and 8 bases stayed unmatched. Germline CDR1 is KGHSH and CDR2 is LQKENI. The sample is drawn from a study of PD-1 blockade in classical Hodgkin lymphoma. Time point given: cycle 4 day 1 (C4D1), after 6 weeks of nivolumab. Relapse was seen in all patients after autologous stem cell transplantation, and brentuximab vedotin exposure was variable. Responses achieved at best were complete response, partial response or progressive disease. The study, taken as a whole, reports: Possibly reflecting disease activity or prior therapy, repertoire differences have causes that remain undefined. Relapsed/refractory patients reportedly had lower baseline diversity than newly diagnosed patients.

The sample here was peripheral blood mononuclear cells (PBMCs), taken before the fourth cycle of nivolumab. This TCR came from a human donor with classical Hodgkin lymphoma. The V call is TRBV18, the J call TRBJ2-1; 11 bases fit TRBD1. CDR3 sequence reads: CASSPERTGGLHEQFF. The CDR3, as DNA: TGTGCCAGCTCACCAGAGCGGACAGGGGGCTTGCATGAGCAGTTCTTC.